These T cell receptor beta chains were read from a single sample in a study of OX40 agonist ivuxolimab in advanced cancers. Repertoires were generated with immunoSEQ multiplex PCR, while TCRdb's copy carries only in-frame clones and drops some. The sample lists 65,000 to 95,000 clones, approximately 92% occurring once. The sample here was CD4+ or CD8+ T cells sorted from blood, taken in a trial of the OX40 agonist ivuxolimab. Receptors originate from an adult with an advanced solid tumor such as melanoma, head and neck, liver or kidney cancer. Both conserved end residues are part of each CDR3. A D gene is named only where the DNA matches it firmly. Expanded clones get a size class; other rows say once, few or many, or leave the size out.

V gene: TRBV27
D gene: .
J gene: TRBJ1-2
clone size: .
CDR3 DNA: TGTGCCAGCAGATTGTCCGGGGTTCCCTATGGCTACACCTTC
CDR3 protein: CASRLSGVPYGYTF

V gene: TRBV5-6
D gene: .
J gene: TRBJ1-1
clone size: .
CDR3 DNA: TGTGCCAGCAGCCCCCGTTTAACTGAAGCTTTCTTT
CDR3 protein: CASSPRLTEAFF

V gene: TRBV7-8
D gene: .
J gene: TRBJ2-2
clone size: .
CDR3 DNA: TGTGCCAGCAGCTCTAGACTAGTAAACACCGGGGAGCTGTTTTTT
CDR3 protein: CASSSRLVNTGELFF

V gene: TRBV6-6
D gene: .
J gene: TRBJ1-5
clone size: .
CDR3 DNA: TGTGCCAGCAGTTACGGGGGGAGCAATCAGCCCCAGCATTTT
CDR3 protein: CASSYGGSNQPQHF

V gene: TRBV28
D gene: .
J gene: TRBJ1-2
clone size: once
CDR3 DNA: TGTGCCAGCTCCCGGGACGCGTATGGCTACACCTTC
CDR3 protein: CASSRDAYGYTF

V gene: TRBV6-9
D gene: .
J gene: TRBJ2-1
clone size: .
CDR3 DNA: TGTGCCAGCAGTTATAGGTCGGAGATAACCACCTACAATGAGCAGTTCTTC
CDR3 protein: CASSYRSEITTYNEQFF

V gene: TRBV28
D gene: .
J gene: TRBJ2-3
clone size: .
CDR3 DNA: TGTGCCAGCAGATCGGACACTAGCACAGATACGCAGTATTTT
CDR3 protein: CASRSDTSTDTQYF

V gene: TRBV12-5
D gene: TRBD2
J gene: TRBJ2-2
clone size: .
CDR3 DNA: TGTGCTAGTGGTGGGGGACTACAAGCCGCCGGGGAGCTGTTTTTT
CDR3 protein: CASGGGLQAAGELFF

V gene: TRBV10-3
D gene: TRBD2
J gene: TRBJ2-3
clone size: .
CDR3 DNA: TGTGCCATCAGTGTGGGACTAGCGGGAGGTAGCACAGATACGCAGTATTTT
CDR3 protein: CAISVGLAGGSTDTQYF

V gene: TRBV5-1
D gene: .
J gene: TRBJ2-7
clone size: .
CDR3 DNA: TGCGCCAGCAGCTTGGATTGGAGCGGGTCCTCCTACGAGCAGTACTTC
CDR3 protein: CASSLDWSGSSYEQYF

V gene: TRBV18
D gene: TRBD2
J gene: TRBJ2-5
clone size: .
CDR3 DNA: TGTGCCAGCTCACCCCTTGCCGGGAGGGGGGAAGAGACCCAGTACTTC
CDR3 protein: CASSPLAGRGEETQYF

V gene: TRBV4-1
D gene: .
J gene: TRBJ1-2
clone size: .
CDR3 DNA: TGCGCCAGCAGCCAGAACAGGTTCGGGTATGGCTACACCTTC
CDR3 protein: CASSQNRFGYGYTF

V gene: TRBV5-1
D gene: .
J gene: TRBJ2-7
clone size: .
CDR3 DNA: TGCGCCAGCAGCGGCGGACAAGCCTACGAGCAGTACTTC
CDR3 protein: CASSGGQAYEQYF

V gene: TRBV7-7
D gene: .
J gene: TRBJ2-5
clone size: .
CDR3 DNA: TGTGCTAGCAGCTTAGCGCGCGCGACGGAGACCCAGTACTTC
CDR3 protein: CASSLARATETQYF

V gene: TRBV19
D gene: .
J gene: TRBJ2-7
clone size: once
CDR3 DNA: TGTGCCAGTAGTCCCTCCGGGGCCCCCTACGAGCAGTACTTC
CDR3 protein: CASSPSGAPYEQYF

V gene: TRBV4-2
D gene: TRBD1
J gene: TRBJ2-3
clone size: once
CDR3 DNA: TGTGCCAGCAGCCAAGATGCAGGGGGCGAGAAGTACACAGATACGCAGTATTTT
CDR3 protein: CASSQDAGGEKYTDTQYF

V gene: TRBV6-1
D gene: TRBD2
J gene: TRBJ2-7
clone size: .
CDR3 DNA: TGTGCCAGCAGCGCCTTAGCGGGAGTCGTGAGTGAGCAGTACTTC
CDR3 protein: CASSALAGVVSEQYF

V gene: TRBV7-2
D gene: TRBD2
J gene: TRBJ2-3
clone size: .
CDR3 DNA: TGTGCCAGCAGCTTAGAAGCGGGAGGGCTTGATACGCAGTATTTT
CDR3 protein: CASSLEAGGLDTQYF

V gene: TRBV28
D gene: .
J gene: TRBJ2-6
clone size: .
CDR3 DNA: TGTGCCAGCAGTTTAGGGGGGTCTGGGGCCAACGTCCTGACTTTC
CDR3 protein: CASSLGGSGANVLTF

V gene: TRBV5-1
D gene: TRBD2
J gene: TRBJ2-7
clone size: .
CDR3 DNA: TGCGCCAGCAGCCTAGGACTAGCGGGGACCTACGAGCAGTACTTC
CDR3 protein: CASSLGLAGTYEQYF

V gene: TRBV27
D gene: .
J gene: TRBJ2-3
clone size: .
CDR3 DNA: TGTGCCAGCAGTTTTCTTGGCACAGATACGCAGTATTTT
CDR3 protein: CASSFLGTDTQYF

V gene: TRBV19
D gene: TRBD2
J gene: TRBJ2-1
clone size: .
CDR3 DNA: TGTGCCAGTAGTTCGCGACTAGCAGAATACAATGAGCAGTTCTTC
CDR3 protein: CASSSRLAEYNEQFF

V gene: TRBV5-1
D gene: TRBD1
J gene: TRBJ2-4
clone size: .
CDR3 DNA: TGCGCCAGCAGCTTGCGGGACAGGGGTGAGGGGATAGCCAAAAACATTCAGTACTTC
CDR3 protein: CASSLRDRGEGIAKNIQYF

V gene: TRBV29-1
D gene: .
J gene: TRBJ2-7
clone size: .
CDR3 DNA: TGCAGCGTTGGAGGGGCCTACGAGCAGTACTTC
CDR3 protein: CSVGGAYEQYF

V gene: TRBV5-5
D gene: TRBD2
J gene: TRBJ2-3
clone size: .
CDR3 DNA: TGTGCCAGCTCCAGTATTCTAGCGGGCACAGATACGCAGTATTTT
CDR3 protein: CASSSILAGTDTQYF

V gene: TRBV15
D gene: .
J gene: TRBJ2-7
clone size: .
CDR3 DNA: TGTGCCACCAGCAGAGATTGGGGCACCTCCTACGAGCAGTACTTC
CDR3 protein: CATSRDWGTSYEQYF

V gene: TRBV11-1
D gene: .
J gene: TRBJ2-7
clone size: .
CDR3 DNA: TGTGCCAGCAGCAAACCCACAGGGAGACCCACCTACGAGCAGTACTTC
CDR3 protein: CASSKPTGRPTYEQYF

V gene: TRBV28
D gene: TRBD1
J gene: TRBJ2-1
clone size: once
CDR3 DNA: TGTGCCAGCAGCCCCGCCGGGACAGGGGCCAATGAGCAGTTCTTC
CDR3 protein: CASSPAGTGANEQFF

V gene: TRBV30
D gene: TRBD1
J gene: TRBJ2-2
clone size: .
CDR3 DNA: TGTGCCTGGAGGGGGACAGGGGACACCGGGGAGCTGTTTTTT
CDR3 protein: CAWRGTGDTGELFF

V gene: TRBV7-8
D gene: TRBD1
J gene: TRBJ1-2
clone size: .
CDR3 DNA: TGTGCCAGCAGCGCGACAGGGGGCTTAGGCTACACCTTC
CDR3 protein: CASSATGGLGYTF

V gene: TRBV5-1
D gene: TRBD2
J gene: TRBJ2-4
clone size: .
CDR3 DNA: TGCGCCAGCAGCCGTGCGGGAGGAGGTAACATTCAGTACTTC
CDR3 protein: CASSRAGGGNIQYF

V gene: TRBV7-8
D gene: TRBD2
J gene: TRBJ2-7
clone size: .
CDR3 DNA: TGTGCCAGCAGCTTAGGTGCTAGCGGCTACGAGCAGTACTTC
CDR3 protein: CASSLGASGYEQYF

V gene: TRBV19
D gene: .
J gene: TRBJ2-3
clone size: once
CDR3 DNA: TGTGCCAGTAGCAACAGGGTTCGGGTAGATACGCAGTATTTT
CDR3 protein: CASSNRVRVDTQYF

V gene: TRBV11-2
D gene: TRBD2
J gene: TRBJ2-1
clone size: .
CDR3 DNA: TGTGCCAGCAGCACCGGACTAGCGGGAGGGCCGGGCTACAATGAGCAGTTCTTC
CDR3 protein: CASSTGLAGGPGYNEQFF

V gene: TRBV5-1
D gene: TRBD2
J gene: TRBJ2-2
clone size: .
CDR3 DNA: TGCGCCAGCAGCTCCGAAGGAGCGGGAGTCGGGACCGGGGAGCTGTTTTTT
CDR3 protein: CASSSEGAGVGTGELFF

V gene: TRBV30
D gene: .
J gene: TRBJ1-4
clone size: .
CDR3 DNA: TGTGCCTGGAGTGTGGTAACTAATGAAAAACTGTTTTTT
CDR3 protein: CAWSVVTNEKLFF

V gene: TRBV5-1
D gene: TRBD2
J gene: TRBJ2-7
clone size: .
CDR3 DNA: TGCGCCAGCAGCTTGGGGGCTAGCGGTCGTGGCTCCTACGAGCAGTACTTC
CDR3 protein: CASSLGASGRGSYEQYF

V gene: TRBV28
D gene: .
J gene: TRBJ2-7
clone size: .
CDR3 DNA: TGTGCCTGCAGCGGCCACTACGAGCAGTACTTC
CDR3 protein: CACSGHYEQYF

V gene: TRBV30
D gene: .
J gene: TRBJ1-2
clone size: few
CDR3 DNA: TGTGCCTCTGCCGATGGCTACACCTTC
CDR3 protein: CASADGYTF

V gene: TRBV5-6
D gene: TRBD1
J gene: TRBJ2-5
clone size: .
CDR3 DNA: TGTGCCAGCAGCCAACCGGGACAGGGAGAGGAGACCCAGTACTTC
CDR3 protein: CASSQPGQGEETQYF

V gene: TRBV4-1
D gene: .
J gene: TRBJ2-1
clone size: .
CDR3 DNA: TGCGCCAGCAGCCAAGGACGGGAGAGCTACAATGAGCAGTTCTTC
CDR3 protein: CASSQGRESYNEQFF

V gene: TRBV4-2
D gene: TRBD1
J gene: TRBJ2-7
clone size: .
CDR3 DNA: TGTGCCAGCAGCCAACCGGGACAGGGCCACGAGCAGTACTTC
CDR3 protein: CASSQPGQGHEQYF

V gene: TRBV4-1
D gene: TRBD2
J gene: TRBJ2-6
clone size: .
CDR3 DNA: TGCGCCAGCAGCCAAGATCTTCCCGCCAGCGGGAGGTTGCCCTCTGGGGCCAACGTCCTGACTTTC
CDR3 protein: CASSQDLPASGRLPSGANVLTF

V gene: TRBV10-3
D gene: TRBD1
J gene: TRBJ2-5
clone size: .
CDR3 DNA: TGTGCCATCAGTGCTGACAGGGGGTACCAAGAGACCCAGTACTTC
CDR3 protein: CAISADRGYQETQYF

V gene: TRBV5-1
D gene: .
J gene: TRBJ2-6
clone size: .
CDR3 DNA: TGCGCCAGCAGCTTGACAGGGTCTGGGGCCAACGTCCTGACTTTC
CDR3 protein: CASSLTGSGANVLTF

V gene: TRBV2
D gene: .
J gene: TRBJ2-1
clone size: few
CDR3 DNA: TGTGCCAGCAGTTTAAATCAGGGGACCGGGACCCCGGCGTTCTTC
CDR3 protein: CASSLNQGTGTPAFF

V gene: TRBV11-3
D gene: TRBD1
J gene: TRBJ2-2
clone size: .
CDR3 DNA: TGTGCCAGCAGCTTAGATTCATGGGACAGTGGCGGGGAGCTGTTTTTT
CDR3 protein: CASSLDSWDSGGELFF

V gene: TRBV28
D gene: .
J gene: TRBJ1-5
clone size: .
CDR3 DNA: TGTGCCAGCAAAGGGCGAGTTAATCAGCCCCAGCATTTT
CDR3 protein: CASKGRVNQPQHF

V gene: TRBV5-1
D gene: TRBD1
J gene: TRBJ2-2
clone size: once
CDR3 DNA: TGCGCCAGCAGCGCAGGGGGAATCACCGGGGAGCTGTTTTTT
CDR3 protein: CASSAGGITGELFF

V gene: TRBV18
D gene: .
J gene: TRBJ1-3
clone size: .
CDR3 DNA: TGTGCCAGCTCACCAAAGACAAACGGACCTGGAAACACCATATATTTT
CDR3 protein: CASSPKTNGPGNTIYF

V gene: TRBV5-1
D gene: TRBD1
J gene: TRBJ2-7
clone size: .
CDR3 DNA: TGCGCCAGCAGCCCCCTCGGGACAGGTCTTTCCTACGAGCAGTACTTC
CDR3 protein: CASSPLGTGLSYEQYF

V gene: TRBV7-3
D gene: TRBD1
J gene: TRBJ2-7
clone size: .
CDR3 DNA: TGTGCCAGCAGCCCGACAGGGGCTGGGTACGAGCAGTACTTC
CDR3 protein: CASSPTGAGYEQYF

V gene: TRBV5-1
D gene: .
J gene: TRBJ2-1
clone size: .
CDR3 DNA: TGCGCCAGCAGCTTGGAGGCAGAGTGGGATGAGCAGTTCTTC
CDR3 protein: CASSLEAEWDEQFF

V gene: TRBV5-1
D gene: TRBD2
J gene: TRBJ2-2
clone size: once
CDR3 DNA: TGCGCCAGCAGCTTGTCTAGCGGACCGAACACCGGGGAGCTGTTTTTT
CDR3 protein: CASSLSSGPNTGELFF

V gene: TRBV2
D gene: .
J gene: TRBJ1-2
clone size: once
CDR3 DNA: TGTGCCAGCAGTGAGATAGGCGGACAACGTAACTATGGCTACACCTTC
CDR3 protein: CASSEIGGQRNYGYTF

V gene: TRBV28
D gene: TRBD2
J gene: TRBJ2-3
clone size: .
CDR3 DNA: TGTGCCAGCAGGATGGGCGGGGGAGATACGCAGTATTTT
CDR3 protein: CASRMGGGDTQYF

V gene: TRBV4-2
D gene: TRBD2
J gene: TRBJ2-3
clone size: .
CDR3 DNA: TGTGCCAGCAGCCCCGGACTAGCGGGAGGGCCACTAACAGATACGCAGTATTTT
CDR3 protein: CASSPGLAGGPLTDTQYF

V gene: TRBV7-3
D gene: .
J gene: TRBJ2-1
clone size: few
CDR3 DNA: TGTGCCAGCAGCTTAAACGGTAGGGTTGGTGTCAATGAGCAGTTCTTC
CDR3 protein: CASSLNGRVGVNEQFF